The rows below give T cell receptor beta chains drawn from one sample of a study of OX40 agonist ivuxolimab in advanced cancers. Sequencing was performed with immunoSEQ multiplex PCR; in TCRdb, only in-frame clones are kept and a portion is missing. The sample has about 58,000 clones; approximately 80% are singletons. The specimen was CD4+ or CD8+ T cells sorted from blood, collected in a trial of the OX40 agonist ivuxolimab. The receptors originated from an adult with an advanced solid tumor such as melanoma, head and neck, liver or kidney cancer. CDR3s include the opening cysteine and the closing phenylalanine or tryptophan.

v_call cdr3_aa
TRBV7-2 CASSPRVLGQGREQYF
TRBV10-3 CAISELGGGNQPQHF
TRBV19 CASSMRQGAISNQPQHF
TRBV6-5 CASSYSLPGELFF
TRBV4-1 CASSQALGSPLHF
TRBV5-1 CASSGQGGRADNEQFF
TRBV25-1 CASSPLQGWDTEAFF
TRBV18 CASSPRVGGSGAVNTEAFF
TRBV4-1 CASAQGQGLSGELFF
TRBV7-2 CACSKGVSSEKLFF
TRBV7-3 CASSGQGANEQFF
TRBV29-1 CAAVVGPSGFTDTQYF
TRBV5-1 CASSSDGKIEQYF
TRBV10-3 CAISGGLNNEQFF
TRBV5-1 CASRGADGTEAFF
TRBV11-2 CASSPEIGQLSGANVLTF
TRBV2 CASSKGPWNEQFF
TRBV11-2 CASSKDRVNNEQFF
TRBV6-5 CASSYSREVGYTF
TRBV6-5 CASSYSSGGSGNTIYF
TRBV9 CASSGLTSFTGELFF
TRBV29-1 CSVDAREGTDTQYF
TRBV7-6 CASSPRDRDTGELFF
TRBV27 CASRTAVPTTQYF
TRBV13 CASSLLGELFF
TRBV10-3 CAIREGGENEQFF